This TCR beta chain was recorded in a study of stem cell transplantation in POMP-related autoinflammatory disease. Study summary: Impaired MHC class I-dependent CD8+ differentiation was hypothesized from defective thymoproteasomes.

With regard to this clone: Relative to the germline gene, one junction end is altered; a read error may explain this.

Looked up from germline, CDR1 is SGHVS and CDR2 is FQNEAQ. The CDR3 loop spans 16 amino acids. Profiling relied on immunoSEQ multiplex PCR, and the TCRdb table lists in-frame clones only, not all of them. This table holds 5,000 or so clones, 92% found once. This specimen was CD8+ T cells from PBMCs, taken after stem cell transplantation. The V gene is TRBV7-8, the J gene TRBJ2-1; 8 bases match TRBD2. The TCR sequence derives from a human patient with POMP-related autoinflammation and immune dysregulation (PRAID). The graft donor may account for some of the T cells. The DNA of the CDR3 is TGTGCCAGCAGCGGTCCGGGACTAGTCGGGTACAGTGAGCAGTTCTTC. Translated: CASSGPGLVGYSEQFF. The full variable domain, with the rest looked up from reference TRBV7-8 and TRBJ2-1, is GAGVSQSPRYKVAKRGQDVALRCDPISGHVSLFWYQQALGQGPEFLTYFQNEAQLDKSGLPSDRFFAERPEGSVSTLKIQRTQQEDSAVYLCASSGPGLVGYSEQFFGPGTRLTVL.